These 15 T cell receptor beta chains share one sample of origin, sequenced in a study of T-cell reconstitution after alpha-beta-depleted transplantation in children. TCRbeta library construction was performed incorporating unique molecular identifiers. TCRdb fed the PCR reads into MiXCR, producing one record per CDR3 protein. The sample lists around 370,000 distinct CDR3 sequences; about a tenth were seen once. The sample consisted of PBMCs from the stem cell graft donor, taken from the stem cell graft. The source of these receptors is a human donor who donated a stem cell graft to a child with acute lymphoblastic leukemia.

This chain links TRBV2 with TRBJ2-4; perhaps TRBD1 as D (7 bases). V was trimmed by 6 bases and J by 0 bases, leaving 15 bases between them. In germline, CDR1 is SNHLY, CDR2 FYNNEI. The CDR3 extends over 16 amino acids. CDR3 sequence: CASSTAGGLAKNIQYF. The DNA of the CDR3 is TGTGCCAGCAGCACTGCAGGGGGACTAGCCAAAAACATTCAGTACTTC.

In this sample, this clonotype turned up many times. V gene TRBV2 combines with J gene TRBJ2-1; maybe TRBD1 (6 bases). The CDR3 loop spans 15 amino acids. Trimming removed 4 bases from V and 3 bases from J, with 13 bases in between. Per the germline V gene, CDR1 is SNHLY and CDR2 is FYNNEI. The CDR3 nucleotides read TGTGCCAGCAGTGGGGCCAGGGGTCTCTACAATGAGCAGTTCTTC. Residues: CASSGARGLYNEQFF.

The sample holds many counts of this clonotype. This sequence joins TRBV2 and TRBJ1-1, with D tentatively TRBD1 (5 bases). Germline V gene sequence: CDR1 SNHLY, CDR2 FYNNEI. The CDR3 consists of 13 residues. Deletions cut 7 bases from V and 0 bases from J, with 9 bases between. Written as DNA, the CDR3 is TGTGCCAGCATGGAGGGGATGAACACTGAAGCTTTCTTT. It codes for CASMEGMNTEAFF.

This clonotype came up a few times. The rearrangement uses TRBV27 and TRBJ2-1, with 7 bases that match TRBD2. The length of the CDR3 is 12 residues. Germline V gene lookup returns CDR1 MNHEY and CDR2 SMNVEV (reference sequence). Trimming cost V 7 bases and J 9 bases; bases outside gene matches: 6. The CDR3 DNA reads TGTGCCAGCAAAGGCGGGGGTGGTGAGCAGTTCTTC. It yields the protein CASKGGGGEQFF.

At least ten counts were recorded for this clonotype. The chain joins TRBV5-1 to TRBJ2-1, with TRBD2 identical over 10 bases. This CDR3 comprises 15 residues. The germline V gene encodes CDR1 SGHRS and CDR2 YFSETQ. V lost 2 bases to trimming and J lost 9 bases; unmatched junction nucleotides: 8. The chain's CDR3 is CASSFPSGSRGEQFF. DNA for the CDR3: TGCGCCAGCAGCTTCCCTAGCGGGAGTAGGGGTGAGCAGTTCTTC. Complete variable domain (other parts from reference TRBV5-1 and TRBJ2-1): KAGVTQTPRYLIKTRGQQVTLSCSPISGHRSVSWYQQTPGQGLQFLFEYFSETQRNKGNFPGRFSGRQFSNSRSEMNVSTLELGDSALYLCASSFPSGSRGEQFFGPGTRLTVL.

The genes are TRBV27 and TRBJ2-3; no clear D. This CDR3 has 14 amino acids. The V gene's germline CDR1 is MNHEY and CDR2 SMNVEV (reference sequence). Deletions cut 6 bases from V and 2 bases from J, with 12 bases between. The CDR3 protein is CASSPLELTDTQYF. The CDR3 DNA sequence: TGTGCCAGCAGCCCCCTGGAGCTCACAGATACGCAGTATTTT.

The chain is built from TRBV15 and TRBJ2-1; D perhaps matches TRBD2 (5 bases). This CDR3 comprises 15 residues. Trimming removed 0 bases at V and 5 bases at J, with 11 bases between. Germline lookup yields CDR1 LNHNV and CDR2 YYDKDF (reference sequence). CDR3 in DNA: TGTGCCACCAGCAGAGACCGGACTCATGACAATGAGCAGTTCTTC. Translated: CATSRDRTHDNEQFF.

The V and J genes are TRBV5-1 and TRBJ2-3; perhaps TRBD2 as D (6 bases). The CDR3 spans 14 residues. Deletions cut 4 bases from V and 2 bases from J, with 11 bases between. Germline assignment: CDR1 SGHRS and CDR2 YFSETQ. CDR3 in DNA: TGCGCCAGCAGCCGCGGGAACCCCACAGATACGCAGTATTTT. Encoded protein: CASSRGNPTDTQYF.

This clonotype was observed a few times. This chain uses TRBV5-1 with TRBJ2-7; 7 positions agree with TRBD1. Germline lookup yields CDR1 SGHRS and CDR2 YFSETQ. The trim removed 2 bases at V and 0 bases at J, leaving 8 bases unmatched. The CDR3 consists of 16 residues. CDR3 residues: CASSLGGPVVSYEQYF. The CDR3 bases are TGCGCCAGCAGCTTAGGGGGCCCAGTGGTCTCCTACGAGCAGTACTTC.

This clonotype appeared many times. In DNA, the CDR3 is TGTGCCAGCAGCGGGCTTGGACAGGGAAAACCTTGGGAGCAGTACTTC. Amino acid sequence: CASSGLGQGKPWEQYF. The chain uses TRBV5-5 and TRBJ2-7; 8 nucleotides match TRBD1. Germline lookup yields CDR1 SGHKS and CDR2 YYEKEE (reference sequence). The CDR3 length is 16 residues. V was pared by 4 bases and J by 7 bases, with 16 bases of the junction left unmatched. Complete variable domain (other parts from reference TRBV5-5 and TRBJ2-7): DAGVTQSPTHLIKTRGQQVTLRCSPISGHKSVSWYQQVLGQGPQFIFQYYEKEERGRGNFPDRFSARQFPNYSSELNVNALLLGDSALYLCASSGLGQGKPWEQYFGPGTRLTVT.

This clonotype has just a few counts. The chain joins TRBV5-1 to TRBJ2-1; TRBD1 agrees at 8 bases. Germline V gene data show CDR1 as SGHRS and CDR2 as YFSETQ. V was clipped by 4 bases and J by 6 bases; unmatched bases: 9. CDR3 size: 15 residues. CDR3 amino acids: CASSPAQGAINEQFF. CDR3 sequence (DNA): TGCGCCAGCAGCCCTGCTCAGGGGGCTATCAATGAGCAGTTCTTC. Filled out from reference TRBV5-1 and TRBJ2-1, the complete variable domain reads KAGVTQTPRYLIKTRGQQVTLSCSPISGHRSVSWYQQTPGQGLQFLFEYFSETQRNKGNFPGRFSGRQFSNSRSEMNVSTLELGDSALYLCASSPAQGAINEQFFGPGTRLTVL.

This clonotype appeared a few times. The rearrangement uses TRBV5-8 and TRBJ1-1; TRBD1 agrees at 7 bases. The ends lost 4 bases at V and 5 bases at J; junction bases unmatched: 11. The CDR3 spans 15 residues. Germline CDR1 reads SGHTS; CDR2 reads YDEGEE. CDR3 amino acids: CASSDRQGLGTEAFF. CDR3 in DNA: TGTGCCAGCAGCGACCGACAGGGCTTAGGGACTGAAGCTTTCTTT.

This clonotype occurred many times. The chain is built from TRBV19 and TRBJ2-7; D may be TRBD2 (6 bases). The CDR3 is 13 residues long. V lost 3 bases to trimming and J lost 2 bases, with 8 bases between them. Germline V gives CDR1 LNHDA, CDR2 SQIVND (reference sequence). The CDR3 sequence is CASSMGGAYEQYF. CDR3 sequence (DNA): TGTGCCAGTAGTATGGGGGGAGCCTACGAGCAGTACTTC.

In DNA, the CDR3 is TGTGCCAGCAGCGTCGGGACTAGCGGGAGCTTCCACGAGCAGTACTTC. Its translation is CASSVGTSGSFHEQYF. V is TRBV7-2 and J is TRBJ2-7; 14 bases match TRBD2. Germline assignment: CDR1 SGHTA and CDR2 FQGNSA. With 5 bases clipped from V and 5 bases from J, the junction kept 8 bases outside the gene matches. The CDR3 extends over 16 amino acids.

This clonotype has at least ten counts. This chain connects TRBV12-3 or TRBV12-4 to TRBJ1-1, with D hard to call. Trimming stripped 8 bases from V and 7 bases from J, with 11 bases between. The CDR3 is 11 amino acids. CDR3 nucleotide sequence: TGTGCCAGCCGTGGGATAAATGAAGCTTTCTTT. It codes for CASRGINEAFF.